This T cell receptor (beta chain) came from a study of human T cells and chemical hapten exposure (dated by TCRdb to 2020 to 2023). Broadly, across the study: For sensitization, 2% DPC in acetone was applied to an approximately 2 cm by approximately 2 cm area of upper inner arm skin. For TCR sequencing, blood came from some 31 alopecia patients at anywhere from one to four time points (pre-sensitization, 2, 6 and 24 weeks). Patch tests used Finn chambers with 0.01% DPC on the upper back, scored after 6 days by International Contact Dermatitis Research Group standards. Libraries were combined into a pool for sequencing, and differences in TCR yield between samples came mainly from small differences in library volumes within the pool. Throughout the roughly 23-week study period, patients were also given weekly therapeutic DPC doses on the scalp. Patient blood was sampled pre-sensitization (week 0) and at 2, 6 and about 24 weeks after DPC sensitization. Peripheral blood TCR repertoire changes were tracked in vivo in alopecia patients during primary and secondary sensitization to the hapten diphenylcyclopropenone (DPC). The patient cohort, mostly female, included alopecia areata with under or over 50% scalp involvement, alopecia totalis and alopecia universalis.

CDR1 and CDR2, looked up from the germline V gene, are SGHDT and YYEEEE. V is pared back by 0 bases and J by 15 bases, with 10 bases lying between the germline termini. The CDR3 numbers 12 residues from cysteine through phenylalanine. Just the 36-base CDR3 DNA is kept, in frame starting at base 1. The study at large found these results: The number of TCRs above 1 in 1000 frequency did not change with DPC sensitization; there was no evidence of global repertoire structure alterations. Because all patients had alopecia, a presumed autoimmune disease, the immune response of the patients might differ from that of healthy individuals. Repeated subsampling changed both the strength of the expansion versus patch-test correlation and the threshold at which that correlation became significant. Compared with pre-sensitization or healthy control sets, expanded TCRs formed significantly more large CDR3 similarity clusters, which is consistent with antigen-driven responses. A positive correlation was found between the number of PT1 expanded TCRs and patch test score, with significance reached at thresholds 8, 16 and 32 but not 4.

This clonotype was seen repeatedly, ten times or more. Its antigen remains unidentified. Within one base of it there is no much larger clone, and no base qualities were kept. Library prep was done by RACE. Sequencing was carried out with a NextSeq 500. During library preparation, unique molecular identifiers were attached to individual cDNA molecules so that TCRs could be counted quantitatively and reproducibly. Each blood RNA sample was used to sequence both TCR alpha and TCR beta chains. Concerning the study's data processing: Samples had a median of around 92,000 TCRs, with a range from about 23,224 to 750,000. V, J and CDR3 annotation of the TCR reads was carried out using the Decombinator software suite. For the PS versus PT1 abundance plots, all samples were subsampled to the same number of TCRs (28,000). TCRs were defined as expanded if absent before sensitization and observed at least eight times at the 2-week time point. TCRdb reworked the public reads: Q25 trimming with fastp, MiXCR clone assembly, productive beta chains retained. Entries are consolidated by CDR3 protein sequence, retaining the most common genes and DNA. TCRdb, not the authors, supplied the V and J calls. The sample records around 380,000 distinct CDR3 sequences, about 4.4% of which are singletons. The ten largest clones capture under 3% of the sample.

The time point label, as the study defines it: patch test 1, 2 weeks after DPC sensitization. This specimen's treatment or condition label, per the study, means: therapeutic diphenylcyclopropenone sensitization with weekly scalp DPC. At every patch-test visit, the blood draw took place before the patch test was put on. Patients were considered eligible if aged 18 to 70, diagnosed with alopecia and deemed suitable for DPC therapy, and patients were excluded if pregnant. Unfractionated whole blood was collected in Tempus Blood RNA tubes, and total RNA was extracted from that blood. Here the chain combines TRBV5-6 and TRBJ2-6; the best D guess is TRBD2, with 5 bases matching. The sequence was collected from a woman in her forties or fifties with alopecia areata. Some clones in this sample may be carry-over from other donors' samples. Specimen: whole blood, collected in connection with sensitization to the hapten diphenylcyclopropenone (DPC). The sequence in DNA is TGTGCCAGCAGCTTGGGACTATTGCCCCTGACTTTC. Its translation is CASSLGLLPLTF.